This T cell receptor (beta chain) was observed in a study of T cell repertoires in aging, cancer and after chemotherapy. Study background: Donors were grouped into six age bands spanning 30 or younger through 70 or older. Over several months to years, re-sampled healthy donor repertoires clearly shared clones.

This CDR3 region has 13 residues. Trimming pared 4 bases from V and 6 bases from J, leaving 11 bases between. Germline-derived CDR1 and CDR2 are SGHTA and FQGNSA. Points on this clonotype: What it binds is unknown.

Study results and caveats: Age-matched healthy donors had significantly more diverse, less clonal blood TCR repertoires than untreated cancer patients. Rebound thymic output was suggested by rising median generation probability during chemotherapy in each cancer cohort.

TCR beta rearrangements were amplified from peripheral blood genomic DNA. Multiplex touch-down PCR with TRB-A/B primers amplified rearranged V-D-J TRB sequences. TCRdb ran MiXCR on the multiplex PCR reads and lists one entry per CDR3 protein. The sample yields 8,900 or so distinct CDR3 sequences, 30% to 40% seen once. The sequenced material came from blood. The receptor was isolated from a human donor in good health. V usage is TRBV7-2 and J usage is TRBJ2-3; D is undetermined. The CDR3 region has the DNA TGTGCCAGCAGCTCTGACCCGGCGGATACGCAGTATTTT. This sequence encodes CASSSDPADTQYF.